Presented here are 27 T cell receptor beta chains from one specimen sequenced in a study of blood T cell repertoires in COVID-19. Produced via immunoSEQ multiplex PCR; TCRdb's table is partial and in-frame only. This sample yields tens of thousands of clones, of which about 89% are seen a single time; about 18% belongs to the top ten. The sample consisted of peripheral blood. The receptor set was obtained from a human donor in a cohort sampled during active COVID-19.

In nucleotides, the CDR3 is TGTGCCAGCAGCCGTAACAGGGCCACCGGGGAGCTGTTTTTT. Its translation: CASSRNRATGELFF. The chain combines TRBV7-9 with TRBJ2-2, with D perhaps matching TRBD1 (6 bases). Germline CDR1 and CDR2: SEHNR and FQNEAQ (reference sequence). Trimming left V 5 bases short and J 4 bases short, with 11 bases between. The CDR3 has 14 residues.

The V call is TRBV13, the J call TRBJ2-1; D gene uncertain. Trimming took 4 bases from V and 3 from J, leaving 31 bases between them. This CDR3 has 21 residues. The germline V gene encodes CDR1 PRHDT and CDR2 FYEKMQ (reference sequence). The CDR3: CASSSPQNPQVRPINYNEQFF. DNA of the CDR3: TGTGCCAGCAGCTCCCCTCAGAACCCCCAGGTTAGGCCAATTAACTACAATGAGCAGTTCTTC.

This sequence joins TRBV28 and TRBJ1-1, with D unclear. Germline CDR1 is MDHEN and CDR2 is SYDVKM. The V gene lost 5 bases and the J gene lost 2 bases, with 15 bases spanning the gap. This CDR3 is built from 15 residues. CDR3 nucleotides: TGTGCCAGCAGTGTCTCTACTACCCCTAACACTGAAGCTTTCTTT. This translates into CASSVSTTPNTEAFF. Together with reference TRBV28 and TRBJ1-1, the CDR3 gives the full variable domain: DVKVTQSSRYLVKRTGEKVFLECVQDMDHENMFWYRQDPGLGLRLIYFSYDVKMKEKGDIPEGYSVSREKKERFSLILESASTNQTSMYLCASSVSTTPNTEAFFGQGTRLTVV.

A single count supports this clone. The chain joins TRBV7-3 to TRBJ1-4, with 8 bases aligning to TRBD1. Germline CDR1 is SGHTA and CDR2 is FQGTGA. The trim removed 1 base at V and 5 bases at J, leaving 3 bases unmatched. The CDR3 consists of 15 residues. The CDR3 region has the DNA TGTGCCAGCAGCTTAAGCGGGACAGGAAATGAAAAACTGTTTTTT. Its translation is CASSLSGTGNEKLFF.

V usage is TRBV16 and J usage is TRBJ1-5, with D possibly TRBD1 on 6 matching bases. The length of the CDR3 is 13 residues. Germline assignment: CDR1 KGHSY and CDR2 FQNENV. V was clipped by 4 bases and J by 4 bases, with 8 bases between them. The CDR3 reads CASSRQENQPQHF. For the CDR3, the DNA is TGTGCCAGCAGCCGACAGGAGAATCAGCCCCAGCATTTT.

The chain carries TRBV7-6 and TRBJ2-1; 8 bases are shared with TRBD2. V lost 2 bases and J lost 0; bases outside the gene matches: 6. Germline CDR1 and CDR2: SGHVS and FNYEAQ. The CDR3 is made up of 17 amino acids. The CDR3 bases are TGTGCCAGCAGCTTATTTCGGCGGGGGGCCTCCTACAATGAGCAGTTCTTC. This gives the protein CASSLFRRGASYNEQFF.

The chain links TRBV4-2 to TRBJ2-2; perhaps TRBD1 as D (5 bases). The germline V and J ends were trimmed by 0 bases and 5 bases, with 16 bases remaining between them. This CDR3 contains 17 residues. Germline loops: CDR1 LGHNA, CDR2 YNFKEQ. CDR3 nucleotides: TGTGCCAGCAGCCAAGATCTCTCACAGGTTAGGACCGGGGAGCTGTTTTTT. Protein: CASSQDLSQVRTGELFF.

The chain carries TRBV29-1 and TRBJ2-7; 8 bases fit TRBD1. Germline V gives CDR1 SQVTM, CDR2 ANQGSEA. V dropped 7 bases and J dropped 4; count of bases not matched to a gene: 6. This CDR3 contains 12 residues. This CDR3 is CSAGQGSYEQYF. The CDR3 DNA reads TGCAGCGCAGGACAGGGATCGTACGAGCAGTACTTC.

CDR3 coding DNA: TGCAGTGCTAGTGGGCGGGGTGAGCAGTTCTTC. Its protein is CSASGRGEQFF. This rearrangement joins TRBV20-1 to TRBJ2-1; perhaps TRBD2 as D (6 bases). This CDR3 spans 11 amino acids. Deletions cut 3 bases from V and 9 bases from J, with 9 bases between. Germline CDR1 DFQATT, CDR2 SNEGSKA (reference sequence).

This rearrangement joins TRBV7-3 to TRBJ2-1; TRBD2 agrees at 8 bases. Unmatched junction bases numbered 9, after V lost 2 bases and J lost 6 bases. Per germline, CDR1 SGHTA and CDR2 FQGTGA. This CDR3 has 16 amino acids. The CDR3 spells CASSLDLVAGSNEQFF. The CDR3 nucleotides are TGTGCCAGCAGCTTAGATTTGGTAGCGGGGTCCAATGAGCAGTTCTTC.

The CDR3 DNA reads as TGCGCCAGCAGCTTGTCAGGGGCCACTGAAGCTTTCTTT. Amino acids: CASSLSGATEAFF. The chain combines TRBV5-1 with TRBJ1-1; tentative D call: TRBD1 (6 bases). CDR1 is SGHRS and CDR2 is YFSETQ in the germline V gene. The CDR3 loop spans 13 amino acids. Trimming took 1 base from V and 4 from J, leaving 8 bases between them.

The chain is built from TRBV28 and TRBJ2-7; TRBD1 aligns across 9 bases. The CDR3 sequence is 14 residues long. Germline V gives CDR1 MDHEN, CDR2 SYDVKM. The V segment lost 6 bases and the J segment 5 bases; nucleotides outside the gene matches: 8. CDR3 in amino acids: CASSLLQGANEQYF. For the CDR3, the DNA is TGTGCCAGCAGCCTACTACAGGGGGCAAACGAGCAGTACTTC.

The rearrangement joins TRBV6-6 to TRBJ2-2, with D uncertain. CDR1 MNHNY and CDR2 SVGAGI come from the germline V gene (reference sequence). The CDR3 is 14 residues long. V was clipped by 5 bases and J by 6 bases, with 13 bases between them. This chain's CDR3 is CASSGRVSAGELFF. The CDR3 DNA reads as TGTGCCAGCAGTGGCCGGGTTTCAGCCGGGGAGCTGTTTTTT.

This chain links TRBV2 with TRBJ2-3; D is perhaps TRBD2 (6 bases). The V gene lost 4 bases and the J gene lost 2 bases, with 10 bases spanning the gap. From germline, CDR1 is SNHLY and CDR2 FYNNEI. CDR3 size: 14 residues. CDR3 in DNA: TGTGCCAGCAGTGGTGCGGGGAACACAGATACGCAGTATTTT. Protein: CASSGAGNTDTQYF.

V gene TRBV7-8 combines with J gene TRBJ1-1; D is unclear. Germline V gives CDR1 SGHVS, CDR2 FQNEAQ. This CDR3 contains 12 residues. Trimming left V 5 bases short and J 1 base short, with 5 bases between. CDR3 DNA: TGTGCCAGCAGCACAAGGAACACTGAAGCTTTCTTT. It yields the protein CASSTRNTEAFF.

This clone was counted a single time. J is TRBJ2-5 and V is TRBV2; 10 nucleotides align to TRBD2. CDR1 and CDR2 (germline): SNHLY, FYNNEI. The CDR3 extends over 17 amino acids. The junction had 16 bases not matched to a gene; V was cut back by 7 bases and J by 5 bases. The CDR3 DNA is TGTGCCAGCAAAGCCCTAGCGGGAGTCCGGCAGGGGGAGACCCAGTACTTC. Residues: CASKALAGVRQGETQYF.

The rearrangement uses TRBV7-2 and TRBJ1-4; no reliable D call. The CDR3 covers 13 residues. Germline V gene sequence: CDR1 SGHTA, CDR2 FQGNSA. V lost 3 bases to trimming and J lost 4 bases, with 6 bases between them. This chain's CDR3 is CASSFGLNEKLFF. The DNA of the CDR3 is TGTGCCAGCAGCTTTGGGCTTAATGAAAAACTGTTTTTT. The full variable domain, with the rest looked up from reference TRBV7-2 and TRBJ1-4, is GAGVSQSPSNKVTEKGKDVELRCDPISGHTALYWYRQSLGQGLEFLIYFQGNSAPDKSGLPSDRFSAERTGGSVSTLTIQRTQQEDSAVYLCASSFGLNEKLFFGSGTQLSVL.

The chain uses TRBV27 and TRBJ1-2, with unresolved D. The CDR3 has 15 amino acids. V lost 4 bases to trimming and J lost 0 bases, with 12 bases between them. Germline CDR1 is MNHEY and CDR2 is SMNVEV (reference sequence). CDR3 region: CASSYSGRTNYGYTF. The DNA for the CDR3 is TGTGCCAGCAGTTATTCGGGGAGAACTAACTATGGCTACACCTTC.

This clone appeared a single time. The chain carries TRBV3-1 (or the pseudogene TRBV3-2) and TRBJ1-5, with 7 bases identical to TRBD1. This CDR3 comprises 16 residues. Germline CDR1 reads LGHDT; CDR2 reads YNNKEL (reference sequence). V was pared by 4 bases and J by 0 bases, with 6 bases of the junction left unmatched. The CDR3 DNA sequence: TGTGCCAGCAGCCCTTTCAGGGGGGATAGCAATCAGCCCCAGCATTTT. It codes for CASSPFRGDSNQPQHF.

The chain's CDR3 is CASTPASGGLNTGELFF. CDR3 nucleotides: TGTGCCAGCACCCCGGCTAGCGGGGGCCTGAACACCGGGGAGCTGTTTTTT. The chain combines TRBV27 with TRBJ2-2; 10 nucleotides line up with TRBD2. The junction had 9 bases not matched to a gene; V was cut back by 7 bases and J by 1 base. The length of the CDR3 is 17 residues. Germline CDR1 reads MNHEY; CDR2 reads SMNVEV (reference sequence).

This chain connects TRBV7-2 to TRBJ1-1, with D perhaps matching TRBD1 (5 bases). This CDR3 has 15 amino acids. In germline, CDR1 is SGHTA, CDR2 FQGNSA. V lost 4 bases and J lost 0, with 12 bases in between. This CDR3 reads CASSSEMGLNTEAFF. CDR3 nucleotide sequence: TGTGCCAGCAGCTCGGAGATGGGGCTGAACACTGAAGCTTTCTTT.

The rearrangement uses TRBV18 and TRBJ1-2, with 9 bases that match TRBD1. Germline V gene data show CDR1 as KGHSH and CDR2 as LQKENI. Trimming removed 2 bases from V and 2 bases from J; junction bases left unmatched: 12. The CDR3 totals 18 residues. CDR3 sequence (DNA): TGTGCCAGCTCACCAGGGACAGGGTTCCCCAGTTGGAACTATGGCTACACCTTC. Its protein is CASSPGTGFPSWNYGYTF.

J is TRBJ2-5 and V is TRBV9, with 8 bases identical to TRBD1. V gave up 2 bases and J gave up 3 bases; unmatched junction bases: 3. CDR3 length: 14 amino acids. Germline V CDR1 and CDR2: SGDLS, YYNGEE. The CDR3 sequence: CASSVQGAEETQYF. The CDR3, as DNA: TGTGCCAGCAGCGTCCAGGGGGCAGAAGAGACCCAGTACTTC.

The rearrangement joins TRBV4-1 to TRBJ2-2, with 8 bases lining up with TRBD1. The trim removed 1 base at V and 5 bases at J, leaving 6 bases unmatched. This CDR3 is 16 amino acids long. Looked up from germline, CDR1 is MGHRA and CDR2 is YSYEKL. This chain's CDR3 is CASSQAGQGRTGELFF. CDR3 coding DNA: TGCGCCAGCAGCCAAGCCGGACAGGGTCGGACCGGGGAGCTGTTTTTT.

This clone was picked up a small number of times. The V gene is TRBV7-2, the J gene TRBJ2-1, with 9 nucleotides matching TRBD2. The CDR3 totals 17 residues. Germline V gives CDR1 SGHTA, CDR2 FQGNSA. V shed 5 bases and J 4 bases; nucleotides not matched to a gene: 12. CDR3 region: CASSPIGAGGKYNEQFF. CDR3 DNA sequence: TGTGCCAGCAGCCCGATCGGGGCGGGGGGGAAGTACAATGAGCAGTTCTTC.

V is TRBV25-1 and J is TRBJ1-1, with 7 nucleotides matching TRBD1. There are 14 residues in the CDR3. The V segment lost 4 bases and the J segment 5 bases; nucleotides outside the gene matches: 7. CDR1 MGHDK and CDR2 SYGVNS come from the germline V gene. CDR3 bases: TGTGCCAGCAGTGCGCGACAGGGATGGACTGAAGCTTTCTTT. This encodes CASSARQGWTEAFF. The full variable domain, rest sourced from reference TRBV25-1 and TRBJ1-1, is EADIYQTPRYLVIGTGKKITLECSQTMGHDKMYWYQQDPGMELHLIHYSYGVNSTEKGDLSSESTVSRIRTEHFPLTLESARPSHTSQYLCASSARQGWTEAFFGQGTRLTVV.

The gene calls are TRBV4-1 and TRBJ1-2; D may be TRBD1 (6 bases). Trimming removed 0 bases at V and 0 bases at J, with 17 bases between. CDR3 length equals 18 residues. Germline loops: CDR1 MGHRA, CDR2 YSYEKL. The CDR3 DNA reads TGCGCCAGCAGCCAAGATACTGGGGGCGCGTTCCCTAACTATGGCTACACCTTC. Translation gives CASSQDTGGAFPNYGYTF.